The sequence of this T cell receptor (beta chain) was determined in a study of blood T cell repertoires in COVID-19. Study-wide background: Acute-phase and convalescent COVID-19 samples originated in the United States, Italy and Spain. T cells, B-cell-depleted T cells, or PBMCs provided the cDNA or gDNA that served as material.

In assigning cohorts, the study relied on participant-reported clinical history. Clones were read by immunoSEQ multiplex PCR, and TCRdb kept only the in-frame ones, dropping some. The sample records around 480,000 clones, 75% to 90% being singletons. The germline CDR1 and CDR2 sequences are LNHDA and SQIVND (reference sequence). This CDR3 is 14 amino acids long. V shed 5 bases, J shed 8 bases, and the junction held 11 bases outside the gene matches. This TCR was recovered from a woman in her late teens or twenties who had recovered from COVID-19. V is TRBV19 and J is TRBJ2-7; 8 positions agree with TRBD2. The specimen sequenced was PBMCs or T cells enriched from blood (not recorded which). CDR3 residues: CASSAGLGDSKQYF. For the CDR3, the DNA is TGTGCCAGTAGTGCGGGACTAGGGGACTCTAAGCAGTACTTC.